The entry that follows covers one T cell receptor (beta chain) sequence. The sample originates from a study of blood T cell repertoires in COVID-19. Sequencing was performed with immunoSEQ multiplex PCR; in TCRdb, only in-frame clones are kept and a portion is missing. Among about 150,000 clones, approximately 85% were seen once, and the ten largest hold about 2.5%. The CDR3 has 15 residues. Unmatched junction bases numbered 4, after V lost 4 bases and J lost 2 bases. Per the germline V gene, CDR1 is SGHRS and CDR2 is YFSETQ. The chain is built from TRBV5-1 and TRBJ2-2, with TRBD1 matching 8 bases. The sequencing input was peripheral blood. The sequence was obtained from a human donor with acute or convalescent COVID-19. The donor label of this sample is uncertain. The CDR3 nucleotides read TGCGCCAGCAGCCCAGGACAGGGTAACACCGGGGAGCTGTTTTTT. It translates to CASSPGQGNTGELFF.